What follows is one T cell receptor beta chain and its context. This entry comes from a study of T cell changes during pregnancy in multiple sclerosis. Trimming left V 6 bases short and J 0 bases short, with 8 bases between. The germline V gene has CDR1 WSHSY and CDR2 SAAADI. The CDR3 runs 13 residues. Profiled with immunoSEQ multiplex PCR; TCRdb holds only in-frame clones, not every one. Here the sample spans under 55,000 clones, roughly 95% being singletons. The sequencing used CD4+ T cells from peripheral blood mononuclear cells, collected in the third trimester of pregnancy. This sequence originates from a female donor with multiple sclerosis, enrolled in a pregnancy study. The chain has TRBV10-2 and TRBJ1-2, with D possibly matching TRBD1 (6 bases). The CDR3 DNA reads TGCGCCAGCAGCTACAGGGCTAACTATGGCTACACCTTC. Translating gives CASSYRANYGYTF.